Detailed here is one TCR beta chain. Its antigen is not known. Trimming cost V 4 bases and J 2 bases, with 8 bases left between them. In germline, CDR1 is MRHNA, CDR2 SNTAGT. This CDR3 contains 13 residues. This sample was taken from a study of untreated major depressive disorder. Repertoires were generated with immunoSEQ multiplex PCR, while TCRdb's copy carries only in-frame clones and drops some. The table lists about 13,000 clones, approximately 90% of them singletons. Findings and caveats of the study: Sequencing comparisons covered only three preselected Vbeta families. Compared with controls, depressed patients showed more TRBV05-01 (Vbeta 5.1) usage in CD4+ T cells.

The clonotype originates from a woman in her thirties with major depressive disorder. V and J are TRBV6-4 and TRBJ1-1; D uncertain. The sequencing sample was made of CD4+ T cells from PBMCs. CDR3 sequence (DNA): TGTGCCAGCAGTGCGGCGGCTAACACTGAAGCTTTCTTT. Its protein is CASSAAANTEAFF.